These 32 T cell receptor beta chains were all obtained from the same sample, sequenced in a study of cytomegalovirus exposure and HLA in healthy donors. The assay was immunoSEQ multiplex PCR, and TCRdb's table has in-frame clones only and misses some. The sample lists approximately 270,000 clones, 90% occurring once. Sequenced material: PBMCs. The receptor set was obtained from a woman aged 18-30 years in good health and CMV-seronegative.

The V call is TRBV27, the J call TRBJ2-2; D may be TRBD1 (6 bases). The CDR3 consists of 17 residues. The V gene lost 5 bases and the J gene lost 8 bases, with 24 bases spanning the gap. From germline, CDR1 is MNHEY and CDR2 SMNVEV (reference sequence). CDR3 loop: CASSTPKQTGAGGELFF. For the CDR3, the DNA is TGTGCCAGCAGTACCCCAAAACAGACAGGAGCAGGGGGGGAGCTGTTTTTT.

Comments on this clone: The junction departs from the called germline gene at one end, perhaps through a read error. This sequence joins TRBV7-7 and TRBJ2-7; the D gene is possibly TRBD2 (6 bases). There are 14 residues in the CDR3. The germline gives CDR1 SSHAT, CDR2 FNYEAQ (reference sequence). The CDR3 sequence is CASSPGRGSYEQYF. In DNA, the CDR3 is TGTGCTAGCAGCCCCGGACGGGGGTCGTACGAGCAGTACTTC. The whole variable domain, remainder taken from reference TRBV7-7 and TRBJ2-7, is GAGVSQSPRYKVTKRGQDVTLRCDPISSHATLYWYQQALGQGPEFLTYFNYEAQPDKSGLPSDRFSAERPEGSISTLTIQRTEQRDSAMYRCASSPGRGSYEQYFGPGTRLTVT.

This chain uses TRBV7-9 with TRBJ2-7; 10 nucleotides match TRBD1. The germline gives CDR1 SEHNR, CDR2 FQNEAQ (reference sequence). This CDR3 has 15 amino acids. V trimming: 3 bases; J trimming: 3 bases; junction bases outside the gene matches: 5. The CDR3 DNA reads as TGTGCCAGCAGCTTGACAGGGGGCGTTTTCTACGAGCAGTACTTC. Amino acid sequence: CASSLTGGVFYEQYF.

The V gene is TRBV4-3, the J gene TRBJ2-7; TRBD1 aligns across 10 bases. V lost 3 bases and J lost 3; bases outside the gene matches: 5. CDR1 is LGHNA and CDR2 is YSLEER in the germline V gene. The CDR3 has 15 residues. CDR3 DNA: TGCGCCAGCAGCCATCTAGGACAGGGGGTCTACGAGCAGTACTTC. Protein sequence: CASSHLGQGVYEQYF.

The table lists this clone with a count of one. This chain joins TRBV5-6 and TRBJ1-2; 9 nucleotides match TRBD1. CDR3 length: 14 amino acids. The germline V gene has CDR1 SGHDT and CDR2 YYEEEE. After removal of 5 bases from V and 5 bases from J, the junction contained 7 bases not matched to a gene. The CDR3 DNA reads TGTGCCAGCAGTTCCGGGACAGGGTGGTATGGCTACACCTTC. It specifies CASSSGTGWYGYTF.

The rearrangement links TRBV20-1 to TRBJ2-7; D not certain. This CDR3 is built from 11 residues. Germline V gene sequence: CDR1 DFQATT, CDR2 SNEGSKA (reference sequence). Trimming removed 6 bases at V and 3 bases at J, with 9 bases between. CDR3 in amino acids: CSATLDYEQYF. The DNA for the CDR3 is TGCAGTGCCACTCTCGACTACGAGCAGTACTTC.

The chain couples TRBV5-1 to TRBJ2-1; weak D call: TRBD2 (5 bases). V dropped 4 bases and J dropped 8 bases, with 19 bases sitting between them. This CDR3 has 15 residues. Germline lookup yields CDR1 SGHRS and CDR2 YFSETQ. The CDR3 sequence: CASSRSGNSDDEQFF. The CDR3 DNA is TGCGCCAGCAGCCGGAGCGGAAATTCCGACGATGAGCAGTTCTTC.

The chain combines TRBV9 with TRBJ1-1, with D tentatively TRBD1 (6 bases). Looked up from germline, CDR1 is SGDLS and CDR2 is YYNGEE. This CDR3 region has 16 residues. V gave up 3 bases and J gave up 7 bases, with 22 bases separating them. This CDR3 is CASSASPGTRWDEAFF. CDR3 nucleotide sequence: TGTGCCAGCAGCGCCTCCCCCGGGACAAGATGGGATGAAGCTTTCTTT.

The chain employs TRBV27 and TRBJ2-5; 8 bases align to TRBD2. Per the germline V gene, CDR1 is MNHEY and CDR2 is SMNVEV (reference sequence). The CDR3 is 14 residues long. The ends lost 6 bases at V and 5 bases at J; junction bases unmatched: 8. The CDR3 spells CASSPGTRGETQYF. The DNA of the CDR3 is TGTGCCAGCAGCCCCGGGACTAGGGGGGAGACCCAGTACTTC.

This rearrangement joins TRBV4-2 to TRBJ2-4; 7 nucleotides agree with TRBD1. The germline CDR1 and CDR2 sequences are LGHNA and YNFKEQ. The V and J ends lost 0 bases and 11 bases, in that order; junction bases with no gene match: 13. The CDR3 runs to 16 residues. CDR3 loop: CASSQDSGTARGVQYF. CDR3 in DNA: TGTGCCAGCAGCCAAGATTCCGGGACAGCCCGGGGCGTTCAGTACTTC.

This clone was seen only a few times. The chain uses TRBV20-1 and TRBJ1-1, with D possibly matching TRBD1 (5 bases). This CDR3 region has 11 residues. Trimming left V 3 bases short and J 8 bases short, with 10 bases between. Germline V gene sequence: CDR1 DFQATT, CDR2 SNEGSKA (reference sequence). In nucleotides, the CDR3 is TGCAGTGCTAGCCAGGGCGGCGAAGCTTTCTTT. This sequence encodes CSASQGGEAFF.

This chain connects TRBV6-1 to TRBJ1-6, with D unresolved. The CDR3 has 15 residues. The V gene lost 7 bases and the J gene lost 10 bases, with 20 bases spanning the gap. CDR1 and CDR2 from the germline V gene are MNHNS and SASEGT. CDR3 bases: TGTGCCAGCACGGGGAATACCCTCGTAGGGTCACCCCTCCACTTT. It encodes CASTGNTLVGSPLHF.

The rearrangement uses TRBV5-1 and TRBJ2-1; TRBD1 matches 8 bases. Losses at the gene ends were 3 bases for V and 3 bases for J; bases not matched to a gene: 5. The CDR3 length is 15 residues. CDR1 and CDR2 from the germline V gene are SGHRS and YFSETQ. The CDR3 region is CASSSSGTGYNEQFF. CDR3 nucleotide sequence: TGCGCCAGCAGCTCCTCCGGGACAGGCTACAATGAGCAGTTCTTC. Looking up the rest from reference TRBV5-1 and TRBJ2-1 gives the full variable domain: KAGVTQTPRYLIKTRGQQVTLSCSPISGHRSVSWYQQTPGQGLQFLFEYFSETQRNKGNFPGRFSGRQFSNSRSEMNVSTLELGDSALYLCASSSSGTGYNEQFFGPGTRLTVL.

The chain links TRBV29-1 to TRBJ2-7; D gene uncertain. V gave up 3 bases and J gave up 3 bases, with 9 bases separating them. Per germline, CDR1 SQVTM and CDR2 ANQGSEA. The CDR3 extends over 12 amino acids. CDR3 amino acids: CSVERGGYEQYF. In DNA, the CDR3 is TGCAGCGTTGAGCGAGGCGGCTACGAGCAGTACTTC.

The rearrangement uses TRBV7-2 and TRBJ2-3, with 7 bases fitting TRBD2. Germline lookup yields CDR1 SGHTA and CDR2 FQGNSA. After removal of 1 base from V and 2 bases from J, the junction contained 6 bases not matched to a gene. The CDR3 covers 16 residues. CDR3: CASSLGAGSFTDTQYF. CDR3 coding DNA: TGTGCCAGCAGCTTAGGAGCGGGGTCCTTCACAGATACGCAGTATTTT.

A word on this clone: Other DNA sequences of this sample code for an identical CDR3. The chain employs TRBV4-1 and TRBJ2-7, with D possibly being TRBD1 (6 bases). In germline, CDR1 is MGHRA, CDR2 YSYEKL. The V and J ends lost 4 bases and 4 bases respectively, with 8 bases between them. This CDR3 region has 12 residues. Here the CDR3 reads CASSPTGYEQYF. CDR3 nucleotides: TGCGCCAGCAGCCCGACAGGATACGAGCAGTACTTC.

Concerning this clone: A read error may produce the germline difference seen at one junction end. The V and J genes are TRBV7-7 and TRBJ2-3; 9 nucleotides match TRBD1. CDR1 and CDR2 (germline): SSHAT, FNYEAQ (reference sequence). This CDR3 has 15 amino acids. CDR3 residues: CASSFTGGMTDTQYF. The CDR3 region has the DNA TGTGCTAGCAGTTTTACAGGGGGCATGACAGATACGCAGTATTTT.

The CDR3 coding sequence is TGCAGCGTCCTTGGACACCCGAACACTGAAGCTTTCTTT. Translating it yields CSVLGHPNTEAFF. The chain recombines TRBV29-1 with TRBJ1-1; D may be TRBD1 (5 bases). Germline CDR1 is SQVTM and CDR2 is ANQGSEA. V lost 6 bases, J lost 1 base, and 12 bases lay in between. The CDR3 loop spans 13 amino acids. The whole variable domain, remainder taken from reference TRBV29-1 and TRBJ1-1, is SAVISQKPSRDICQRGTSLTIQCQVDSQVTMMFWYRQQPGQSLTLIATANQGSEATYESGFVIDKFPISRPNLTFSTLTVSNMSPEDSSIYLCSVLGHPNTEAFFGQGTRLTVV.

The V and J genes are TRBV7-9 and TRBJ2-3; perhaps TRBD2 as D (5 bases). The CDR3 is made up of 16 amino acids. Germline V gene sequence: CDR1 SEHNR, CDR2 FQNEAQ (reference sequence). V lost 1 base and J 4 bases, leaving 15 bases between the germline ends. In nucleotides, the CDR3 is TGTGCCAGCAGCTTAGACTCGGGGAAAGGCCCAGATACGCAGTATTTT. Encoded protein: CASSLDSGKGPDTQYF.

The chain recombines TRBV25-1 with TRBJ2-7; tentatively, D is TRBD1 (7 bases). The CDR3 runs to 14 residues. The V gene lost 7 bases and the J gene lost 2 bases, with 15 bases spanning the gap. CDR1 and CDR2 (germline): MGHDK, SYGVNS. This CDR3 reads CASMRRRGPYEQYF. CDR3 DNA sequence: TGTGCCAGCATGAGAAGGAGGGGGCCCTACGAGCAGTACTTC.

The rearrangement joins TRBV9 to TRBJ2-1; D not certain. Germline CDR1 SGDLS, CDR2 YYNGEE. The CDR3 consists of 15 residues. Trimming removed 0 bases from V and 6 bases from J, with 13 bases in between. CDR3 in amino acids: CASSVGGQPLNEQFF. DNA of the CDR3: TGTGCCAGCAGCGTAGGAGGCCAGCCGCTCAATGAGCAGTTCTTC.

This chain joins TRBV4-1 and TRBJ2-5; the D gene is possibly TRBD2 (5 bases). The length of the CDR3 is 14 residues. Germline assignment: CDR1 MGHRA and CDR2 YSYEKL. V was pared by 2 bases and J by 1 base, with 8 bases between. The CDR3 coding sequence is TGCGCCAGCAGCCAATCCAGCGGCCAAGAGACCCAGTACTTC. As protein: CASSQSSGQETQYF.

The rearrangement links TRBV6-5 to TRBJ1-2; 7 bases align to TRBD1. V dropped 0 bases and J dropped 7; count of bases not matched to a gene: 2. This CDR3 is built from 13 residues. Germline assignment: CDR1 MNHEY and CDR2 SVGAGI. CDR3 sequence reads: CASSYSGTAGYTF. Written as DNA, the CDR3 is TGTGCCAGCAGTTACTCAGGGACAGCTGGCTACACCTTC.

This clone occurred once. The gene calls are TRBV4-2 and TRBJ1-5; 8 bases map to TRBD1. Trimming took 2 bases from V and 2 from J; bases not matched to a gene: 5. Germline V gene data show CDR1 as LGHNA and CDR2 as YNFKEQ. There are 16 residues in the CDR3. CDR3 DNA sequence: TGTGCCAGCAGCCAAACGGACAGGGCAGGCAATCAGCCCCAGCATTTT. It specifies CASSQTDRAGNQPQHF.

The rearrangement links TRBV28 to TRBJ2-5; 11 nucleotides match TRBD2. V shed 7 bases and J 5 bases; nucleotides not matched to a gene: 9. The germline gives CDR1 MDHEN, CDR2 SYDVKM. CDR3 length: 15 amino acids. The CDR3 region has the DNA TGTGCCAGCACCCTTAGCGGGGGGGCCGGGGAGACCCAGTACTTC. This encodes CASTLSGGAGETQYF.

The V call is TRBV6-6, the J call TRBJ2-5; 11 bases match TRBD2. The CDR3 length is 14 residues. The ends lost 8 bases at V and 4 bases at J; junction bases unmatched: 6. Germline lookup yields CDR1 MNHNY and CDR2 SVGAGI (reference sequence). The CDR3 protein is CASLLAGEGETQYF. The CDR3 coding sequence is TGTGCCAGCCTACTAGCGGGGGAAGGAGAGACCCAGTACTTC.

The CDR3 is CASSFGGGGQPQHF. Written as DNA, the CDR3 is TGTGCCAGCAGTTTTGGGGGGGGAGGTCAGCCCCAGCATTTT. The gene calls are TRBV28 and TRBJ1-5; a possible D gene is TRBD1 (5 bases). Germline loops: CDR1 MDHEN, CDR2 SYDVKM. V gave up 3 bases and J gave up 6 bases, with 12 bases separating them. There are 14 residues in the CDR3.

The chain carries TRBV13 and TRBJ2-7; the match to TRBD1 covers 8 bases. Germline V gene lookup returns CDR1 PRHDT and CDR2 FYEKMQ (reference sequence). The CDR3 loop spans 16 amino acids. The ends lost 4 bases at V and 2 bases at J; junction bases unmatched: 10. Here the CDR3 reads CASSSDTGTGAYEQYF. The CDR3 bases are TGTGCCAGCAGCTCTGATACCGGGACAGGTGCCTACGAGCAGTACTTC.

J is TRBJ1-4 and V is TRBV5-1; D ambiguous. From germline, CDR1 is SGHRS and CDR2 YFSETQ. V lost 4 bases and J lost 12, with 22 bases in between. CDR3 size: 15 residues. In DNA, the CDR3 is TGCGCCAGCAGCGTCGGAGGACTCTCAAATGGAGAACTGTTTTTT. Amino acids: CASSVGGLSNGELFF.

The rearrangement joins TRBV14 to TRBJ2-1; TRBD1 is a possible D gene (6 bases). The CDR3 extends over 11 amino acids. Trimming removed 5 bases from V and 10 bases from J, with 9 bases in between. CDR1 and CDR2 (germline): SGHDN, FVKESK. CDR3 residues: CASSSGTEQFF. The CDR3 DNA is TGTGCCAGCAGCTCCGGGACAGAGCAGTTCTTC.

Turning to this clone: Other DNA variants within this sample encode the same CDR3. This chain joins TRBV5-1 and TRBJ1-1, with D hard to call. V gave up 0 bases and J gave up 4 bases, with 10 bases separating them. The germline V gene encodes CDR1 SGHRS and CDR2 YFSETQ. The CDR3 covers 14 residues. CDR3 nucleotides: TGCGCCAGCAGCTTGGGGCAGGTGTTCACTGAAGCTTTCTTT. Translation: CASSLGQVFTEAFF.

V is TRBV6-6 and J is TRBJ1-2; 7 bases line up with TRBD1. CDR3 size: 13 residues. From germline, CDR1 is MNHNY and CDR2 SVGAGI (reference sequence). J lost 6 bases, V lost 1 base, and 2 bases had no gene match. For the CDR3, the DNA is TGTGCCAGCAGTTACTACAGGGGTAATGGCTACACCTTC. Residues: CASSYYRGNGYTF.